These 9 T cell receptor beta chains came from one sample sequenced in a study of blood T cells in healthy people across ages. Then a second PCR, running about 6 to 12 cycles, was carried out with a sample-barcoded 5' primer and a J-beta primer mix. TCRdb itself ran the 5' RACE reads through MiXCR, one entry per CDR3 protein. The repertoire includes approximately 800,000 distinct CDR3 sequences, about 26% of them detected once, and 2.5% to 3.5% sits in the top ten. These sequences were also reported in another study, on T cells of mothers and their children.

The specimen was blood. These TCRs come from a boy aged 10-17 years in good health.

This clonotype has more than one count but fewer than ten. The chain is built from TRBV10-3 and TRBJ2-7; possible D gene TRBD2, 6 bases. The V and J ends lost 2 bases and 5 bases respectively, with 16 bases between them. The CDR3 totals 15 residues. The V gene's germline CDR1 is ENHRY and CDR2 SYGVKD. The CDR3 region is CAISEPPEGTNEQYF. The CDR3 DNA follows: TGTGCCATCAGTGAGCCCCCGGAGGGGACGAACGAGCAGTACTTC.

V gene TRBV28 combines with J gene TRBJ2-7; unclear D gene. V was trimmed by 4 bases and J by 4 bases, leaving 8 bases between them. Germline V CDR1 and CDR2: MDHEN, SYDVKM. The CDR3 length is 12 residues. The CDR3 sequence: CASSWAQYEQYF. The CDR3 DNA sequence: TGTGCCAGCAGTTGGGCGCAATACGAGCAGTACTTC.

The rearrangement uses TRBV5-1 and TRBJ1-1, with a possible D match to TRBD1 (5 bases). This CDR3 has 15 amino acids. CDR1 SGHRS and CDR2 YFSETQ come from the germline V gene. V shed 0 bases and J shed 1 base, with 10 bases lying between them. The CDR3 loop reads CASSLARGWNTEAFF. For the CDR3, the DNA is TGCGCCAGCAGCTTGGCCCGGGGGTGGAACACTGAAGCTTTCTTT.

This chain links TRBV5-1 with TRBJ2-5, with 7 nucleotides matching TRBD1. The CDR3 totals 15 residues. CDR1 is SGHRS, CDR2 YFSETQ, per germline. Trimming cost V 0 bases and J 4 bases; bases outside gene matches: 6. CDR3 nucleotide sequence: TGCGCCAGCAGCTTGGATGTTAGGGGGCGAGAGACCCAGTACTTC. Amino acids: CASSLDVRGRETQYF.

This clonotype was seen only a few times. This chain joins TRBV28 and TRBJ1-2, with D perhaps matching TRBD1 (6 bases). Deletions cut 2 bases from V and 1 base from J, with 11 bases between. The CDR3 length is 15 residues. Germline V gives CDR1 MDHEN, CDR2 SYDVKM. This CDR3 reads CASSLGGARNYGYTF. CDR3 nucleotides: TGTGCCAGCAGTTTAGGGGGGGCGCGTAACTATGGCTACACCTTC.

The gene calls are TRBV28 and TRBJ1-4, with D uncertain. The length of the CDR3 is 13 residues. Germline V gene data show CDR1 as MDHEN and CDR2 as SYDVKM. The ends were cut back, 2 bases at V and 8 bases at J, with 9 bases in the middle. Here the CDR3 DNA reads TGTGCCAGCAGTTTACGGCCAGACGAAAAACTGTTTTTT. Its translation is CASSLRPDEKLFF.

The chain employs TRBV6-5 and TRBJ2-1; 8 bases map to TRBD1. The germline gives CDR1 MNHEY, CDR2 SVGAGI. J lost 8 bases, V lost 4 bases, and 4 bases had no gene match. The CDR3 runs to 13 residues. The CDR3 reads CASSCGQGHEQFF. The CDR3 nucleotides are TGTGCCAGCAGTTGCGGACAGGGCCATGAGCAGTTCTTC.

The chain employs TRBV7-9 and TRBJ1-2; unclear D gene. In germline, CDR1 is SEHNR, CDR2 FQNEAQ (reference sequence). The germline V and J ends were trimmed by 5 bases and 4 bases, with 14 bases remaining between them. The CDR3 runs to 14 residues. In DNA, the CDR3 is TGTGCCAGCAGCGGCGACGTGGTGGGCTATGGCTACACCTTC. It is translated as CASSGDVVGYGYTF.

This clonotype has just a few counts. The rearrangement links TRBV29-1 to TRBJ2-3; D perhaps matches TRBD1 (5 bases). Germline CDR1 and CDR2: SQVTM and ANQGSEA. V lost 1 base, J lost 6 bases, and 20 bases lay in between. The CDR3 spans 16 residues. The chain's CDR3 is CSVEGRRGVVPDTQYF. CDR3 bases: TGCAGCGTTGAAGGTCGAAGGGGCGTAGTCCCTGATACGCAGTATTTT.